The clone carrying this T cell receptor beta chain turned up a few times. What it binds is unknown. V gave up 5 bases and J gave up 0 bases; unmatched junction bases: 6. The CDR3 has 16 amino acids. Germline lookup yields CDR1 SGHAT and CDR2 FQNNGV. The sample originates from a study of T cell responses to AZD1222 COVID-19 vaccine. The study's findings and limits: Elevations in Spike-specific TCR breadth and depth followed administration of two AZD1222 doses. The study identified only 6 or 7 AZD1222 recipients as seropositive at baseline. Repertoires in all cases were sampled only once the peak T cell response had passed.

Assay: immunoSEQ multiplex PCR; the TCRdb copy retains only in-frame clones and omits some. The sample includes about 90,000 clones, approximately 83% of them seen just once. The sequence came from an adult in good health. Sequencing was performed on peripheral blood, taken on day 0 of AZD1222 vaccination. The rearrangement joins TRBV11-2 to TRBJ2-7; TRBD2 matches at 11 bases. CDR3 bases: TGTGCCAGCAGCGGCCTAACTAGCGGGAGCTCCTACGAGCAGTACTTC. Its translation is CASSGLTSGSSYEQYF.